The 11 T cell receptor beta chains given below trace back to one sample, sequenced in a study of T cells in Graves' hyperthyroidism and ophthalmopathy. The CDR3 regions of TCR beta were amplified from RNA transcripts. First-round RT-PCR with HTBI primers amplified the TCR CDR3 region. MiXCR, run by TCRdb on the multiplex PCR reads, gives a single entry per CDR3 protein. The sample includes hundreds of thousands of distinct CDR3 sequences, about 20% of them seen just once. Sequencing was carried out using blood. Receptors were obtained from a woman in her 70s with Graves' ophthalmopathy.

This clonotype was observed a handful of times. The V call is TRBV19, the J call TRBJ2-1; 8 nucleotides align to TRBD1. Germline assignment: CDR1 LNHDA and CDR2 SQIVND (reference sequence). The CDR3 sequence is 19 residues long. J was trimmed by 6 bases and V by 4 bases; bases with no gene match: 20. CDR3 sequence: CASSNRAGGATGIGNEQFF. CDR3 DNA: TGTGCCAGTAGTAATCGGGCAGGGGGCGCGACGGGGATCGGCAATGAGCAGTTCTTC.

The chain carries TRBV6-5 and TRBJ1-1, with 8 bases identical to TRBD1. J was trimmed by 6 bases and V by 2 bases; bases with no gene match: 17. In germline, CDR1 is MNHEY, CDR2 SVGAGI. The CDR3 sequence is 18 residues long. This CDR3 is CASSYTKLRQGRKAEAFF. CDR3 bases: TGTGCCAGCAGTTACACAAAACTCCGACAGGGGAGAAAGGCTGAAGCTTTCTTT.

This clonotype was seen at least ten times. This chain connects TRBV11-2 to TRBJ1-5, with TRBD1 as a possible D gene (5 bases). Germline CDR1 is SGHAT and CDR2 is FQNNGV. Deletions cut 5 bases from V and 3 bases from J, with 11 bases between. The CDR3 runs 14 residues. CDR3 sequence: CASSPDSYNQPQHF. In nucleotides, the CDR3 is TGTGCCAGCAGCCCAGACAGCTACAATCAGCCCCAGCATTTT. Full variable domain (missing parts from reference TRBV11-2 and TRBJ1-5): EAGVAQSPRYKIIEKRQSVAFWCNPISGHATLYWYQQILGQGPKLLIQFQNNGVVDDSQLPKDRFSAERLKGVDSTLKIQPAKLEDSAVYLCASSPDSYNQPQHFGDGTRLSIL.

The sample holds a few counts of this clonotype. V gene TRBV5-1 combines with J gene TRBJ2-5; D gene uncertain. V was shortened by 1 base and J by 1 base, with 11 bases between the two germline ends. This CDR3 is built from 15 residues. Germline V gene lookup returns CDR1 SGHRS and CDR2 YFSETQ. The CDR3 region has the DNA TGCGCCAGCAGCTTGACAGCGACATTCCAAGAGACCCAGTACTTC. This codes for CASSLTATFQETQYF.

This clonotype was seen many times. The chain has TRBV6-1 and TRBJ2-1, with TRBD2 identical over 14 bases. The CDR3 length is 13 residues. Germline CDR1 MNHNS, CDR2 SASEGT. Trimming cost V 10 bases and J 7 bases; bases outside gene matches: 3. In DNA form, the CDR3 reads TGTGCCACCCGACTAGCGGGAGGGAATGAGCAGTTCTTC. Protein: CATRLAGGNEQFF.

This clonotype came up a few times. This chain uses TRBV20-1 with TRBJ2-1; 12 bases align to TRBD2. The CDR3 has 17 residues. V lost 5 bases and J lost 4; bases outside the gene matches: 12. Germline values: CDR1 DFQATT, CDR2 SNEGSKA (reference sequence). This CDR3 is CSAPGTSGLKIYNEQFF. CDR3 sequence (DNA): TGCAGTGCTCCCGGGACTAGCGGGTTGAAAATTTACAATGAGCAGTTCTTC.

The chain couples TRBV20-1 to TRBJ2-4; TRBD1 aligns across 9 bases. Per germline, CDR1 DFQATT and CDR2 SNEGSKA (reference sequence). V shed 3 bases and J 9 bases; nucleotides not matched to a gene: 6. The CDR3 runs 13 residues. The DNA for the CDR3 is TGCAGTGCTAGGGACAGGGGACGGAGCATTCAGTACTTC. As protein: CSARDRGRSIQYF.

The rearrangement joins TRBV5-1 to TRBJ1-2; D is uncertain. The V end was cut by 0 bases, the J end by 0 bases, with 9 bases between. The germline V gene has CDR1 SGHRS and CDR2 YFSETQ. The CDR3 extends over 15 amino acids. CDR3 residues: CASSLEYSPNYGYTF. The CDR3 DNA is TGCGCCAGCAGCTTGGAGTACTCTCCTAACTATGGCTACACCTTC. The full variable domain, completed using reference TRBV5-1 and TRBJ1-2, is KAGVTQTPRYLIKTRGQQVTLSCSPISGHRSVSWYQQTPGQGLQFLFEYFSETQRNKGNFPGRFSGRQFSNSRSEMNVSTLELGDSALYLCASSLEYSPNYGYTFGSGTRLTVV.

This clonotype has just a few counts. V usage is TRBV19 and J usage is TRBJ1-4, with D perhaps TRBD1 (5 bases). This CDR3 has 15 amino acids. Germline V CDR1 and CDR2: LNHDA, SQIVND (reference sequence). V gave up 3 bases and J gave up 6 bases, with 14 bases separating them. The CDR3 loop is CASSIGQGVDEKLFF. The CDR3 region has the DNA TGTGCCAGTAGTATTGGCCAGGGTGTAGATGAAAAACTGTTTTTT.

This clonotype has just a few counts. The genes are TRBV6-1 and TRBJ2-3; D remains unclear. V shed 5 bases and J shed 6 bases, with 12 bases lying between them. The CDR3 spans 13 residues. Germline V gene data show CDR1 as MNHNS and CDR2 as SASEGT. CDR3 region: CASSYGFGDTQYF. The CDR3 DNA sequence: TGTGCCAGCAGTTATGGGTTTGGGGATACGCAGTATTTT.

This clonotype was recorded at least ten times. The chain is built from TRBV7-2 and TRBJ1-1; D may be TRBD1 (5 bases). The V end lost 5 bases, the J end lost 1 base, and 14 bases lay between the germline ends. Germline assignment: CDR1 SGHTA and CDR2 FQGNSA. The CDR3 totals 15 residues. CDR3 amino acids: CASSQTVGANTEAFF. In nucleotides, the CDR3 is TGTGCCAGCAGCCAAACAGTAGGGGCGAACACTGAAGCTTTCTTT.